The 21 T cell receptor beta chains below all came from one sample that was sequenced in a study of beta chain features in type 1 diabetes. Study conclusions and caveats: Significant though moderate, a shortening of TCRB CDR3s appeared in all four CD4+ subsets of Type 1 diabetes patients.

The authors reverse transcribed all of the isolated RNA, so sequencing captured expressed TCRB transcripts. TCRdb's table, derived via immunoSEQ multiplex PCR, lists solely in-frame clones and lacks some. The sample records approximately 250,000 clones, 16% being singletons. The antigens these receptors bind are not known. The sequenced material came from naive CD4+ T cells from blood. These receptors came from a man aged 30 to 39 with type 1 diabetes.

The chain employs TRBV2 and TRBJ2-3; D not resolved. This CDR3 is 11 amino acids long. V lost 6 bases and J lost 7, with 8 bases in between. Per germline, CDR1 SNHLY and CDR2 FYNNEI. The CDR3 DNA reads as TGTGCCAGCAGCGGGCTTTATACGCAGTATTTT. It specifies CASSGLYTQYF.

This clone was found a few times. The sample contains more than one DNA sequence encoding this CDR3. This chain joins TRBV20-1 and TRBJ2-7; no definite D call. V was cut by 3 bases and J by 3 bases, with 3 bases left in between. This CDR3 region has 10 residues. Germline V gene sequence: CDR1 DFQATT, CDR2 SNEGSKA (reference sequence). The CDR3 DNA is TGCAGTGCTAGCAGCTACGAGCAGTACTTC. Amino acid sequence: CSASSYEQYF.

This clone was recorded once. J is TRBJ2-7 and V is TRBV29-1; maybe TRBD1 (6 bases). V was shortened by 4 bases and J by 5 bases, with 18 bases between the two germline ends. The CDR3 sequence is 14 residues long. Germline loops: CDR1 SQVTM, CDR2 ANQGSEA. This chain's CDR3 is CSVAAVVRGHEQYF. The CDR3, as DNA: TGCAGCGTTGCGGCGGTAGTCAGGGGACACGAGCAGTACTTC.

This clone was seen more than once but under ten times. CDR3 DNA sequence: TGTGCCAGCGTAGGACAGGGGAAACCCTACGAGCAGTACTTC. Translation: CASVGQGKPYEQYF. This chain joins TRBV7-9 and TRBJ2-7; 9 bases line up with TRBD1. This CDR3 spans 14 amino acids. The V segment lost 8 bases and the J segment 2 bases; nucleotides outside the gene matches: 7. In germline, CDR1 is SEHNR, CDR2 FQNEAQ (reference sequence).

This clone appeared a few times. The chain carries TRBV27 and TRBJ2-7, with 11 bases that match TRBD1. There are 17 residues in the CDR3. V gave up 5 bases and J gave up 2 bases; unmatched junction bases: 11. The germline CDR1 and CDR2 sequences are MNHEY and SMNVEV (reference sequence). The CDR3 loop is CASSPGTGTGGAYEQYF. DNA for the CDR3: TGTGCCAGCAGTCCCGGAACCGGGACAGGGGGTGCCTACGAGCAGTACTTC.

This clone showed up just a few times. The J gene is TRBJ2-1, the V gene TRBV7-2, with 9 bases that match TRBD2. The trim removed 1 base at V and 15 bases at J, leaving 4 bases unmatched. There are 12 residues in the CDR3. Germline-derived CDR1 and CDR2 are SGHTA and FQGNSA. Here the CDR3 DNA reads TGTGCCAGCAGCTTAGAACTAGCGGGCCCGTTCTTC. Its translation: CASSLELAGPFF.

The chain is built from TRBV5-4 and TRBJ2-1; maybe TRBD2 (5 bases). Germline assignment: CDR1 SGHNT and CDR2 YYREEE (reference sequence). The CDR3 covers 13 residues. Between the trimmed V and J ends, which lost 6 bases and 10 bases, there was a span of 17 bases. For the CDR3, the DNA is TGTGCCAGCACCTCTCCGGGCCGAGGGGAGCAGTTCTTC. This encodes CASTSPGRGEQFF.

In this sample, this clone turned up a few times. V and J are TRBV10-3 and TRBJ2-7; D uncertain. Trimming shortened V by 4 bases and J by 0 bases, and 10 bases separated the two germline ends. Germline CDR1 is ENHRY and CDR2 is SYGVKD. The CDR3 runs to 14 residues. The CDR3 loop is CAISVSNNSYEQYF. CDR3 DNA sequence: TGTGCCATCAGTGTGTCGAACAACTCCTACGAGCAGTACTTC.

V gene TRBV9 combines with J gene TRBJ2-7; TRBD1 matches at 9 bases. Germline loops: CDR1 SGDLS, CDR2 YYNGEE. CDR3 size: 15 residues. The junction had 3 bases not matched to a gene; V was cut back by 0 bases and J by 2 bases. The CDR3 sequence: CASSVATGGPYEQYF. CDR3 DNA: TGTGCCAGCAGCGTAGCTACAGGGGGCCCCTACGAGCAGTACTTC.

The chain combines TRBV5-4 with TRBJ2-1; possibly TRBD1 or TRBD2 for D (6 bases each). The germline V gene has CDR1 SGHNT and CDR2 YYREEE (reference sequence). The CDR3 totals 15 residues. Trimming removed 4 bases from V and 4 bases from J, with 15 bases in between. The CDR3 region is CASSHTGTRYNEQFF. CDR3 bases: TGTGCCAGCAGCCACACAGGGACTCGGTACAATGAGCAGTTCTTC.

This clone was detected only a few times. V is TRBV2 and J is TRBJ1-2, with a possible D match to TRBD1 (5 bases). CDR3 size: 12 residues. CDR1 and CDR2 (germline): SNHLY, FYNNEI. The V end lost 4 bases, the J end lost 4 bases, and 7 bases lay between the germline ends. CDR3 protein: CASSGQFYGYTF. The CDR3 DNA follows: TGTGCCAGCAGTGGACAGTTCTATGGCTACACCTTC.

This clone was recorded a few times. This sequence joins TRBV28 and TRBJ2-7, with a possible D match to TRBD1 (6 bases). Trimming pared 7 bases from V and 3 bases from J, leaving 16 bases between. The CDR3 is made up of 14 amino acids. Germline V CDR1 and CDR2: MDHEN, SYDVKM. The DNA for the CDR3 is TGTGCCAGCATCTCCGTAGGGACAAACTACGAGCAGTACTTC. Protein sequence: CASISVGTNYEQYF. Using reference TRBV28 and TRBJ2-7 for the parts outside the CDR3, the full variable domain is DVKVTQSSRYLVKRTGEKVFLECVQDMDHENMFWYRQDPGLGLRLIYFSYDVKMKEKGDIPEGYSVSREKKERFSLILESASTNQTSMYLCASISVGTNYEQYFGPGTRLTVT.

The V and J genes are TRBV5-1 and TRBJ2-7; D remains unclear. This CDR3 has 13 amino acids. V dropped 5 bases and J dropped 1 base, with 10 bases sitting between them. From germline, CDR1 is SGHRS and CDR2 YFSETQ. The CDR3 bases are TGCGCCAGCAGTGGGCAGCCTTCCTACGAGCAGTACTTC. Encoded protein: CASSGQPSYEQYF.

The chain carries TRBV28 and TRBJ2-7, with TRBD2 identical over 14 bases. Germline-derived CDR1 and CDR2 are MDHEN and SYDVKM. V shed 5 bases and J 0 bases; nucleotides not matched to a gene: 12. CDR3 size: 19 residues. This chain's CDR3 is CASSPHPGLAGVSSYEQYF. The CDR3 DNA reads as TGTGCCAGCAGTCCTCACCCGGGACTAGCGGGAGTCAGCTCCTACGAGCAGTACTTC. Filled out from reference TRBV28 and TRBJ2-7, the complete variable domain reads DVKVTQSSRYLVKRTGEKVFLECVQDMDHENMFWYRQDPGLGLRLIYFSYDVKMKEKGDIPEGYSVSREKKERFSLILESASTNQTSMYLCASSPHPGLAGVSSYEQYFGPGTRLTVT.

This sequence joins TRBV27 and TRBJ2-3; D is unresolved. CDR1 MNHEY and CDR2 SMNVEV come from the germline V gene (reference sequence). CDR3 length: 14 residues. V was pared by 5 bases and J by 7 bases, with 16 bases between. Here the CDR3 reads CASSAARARHTQYF. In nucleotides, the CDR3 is TGTGCCAGCAGTGCAGCCCGGGCGCGGCATACGCAGTATTTT.

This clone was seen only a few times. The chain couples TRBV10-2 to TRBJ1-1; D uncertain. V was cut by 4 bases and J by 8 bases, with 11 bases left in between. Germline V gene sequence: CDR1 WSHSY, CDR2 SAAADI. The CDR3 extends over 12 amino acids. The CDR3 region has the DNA TGCGCCAGCAGTGGGGCCGGGTCCGAAGCTTTCTTT. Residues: CASSGAGSEAFF.

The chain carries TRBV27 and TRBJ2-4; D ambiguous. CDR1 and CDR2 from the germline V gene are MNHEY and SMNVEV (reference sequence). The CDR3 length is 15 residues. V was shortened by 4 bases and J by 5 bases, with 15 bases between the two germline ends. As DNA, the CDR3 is TGTGCCAGCAGTTCCTATCCACAGCCCCAAAACATTCAGTACTTC. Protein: CASSSYPQPQNIQYF.

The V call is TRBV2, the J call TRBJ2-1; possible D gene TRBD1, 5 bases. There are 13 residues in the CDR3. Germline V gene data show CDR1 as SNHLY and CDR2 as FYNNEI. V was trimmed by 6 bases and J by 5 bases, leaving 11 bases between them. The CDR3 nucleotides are TGTGCCAGCAGCTTGGACACAGACAATGAGCAGTTCTTC. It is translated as CASSLDTDNEQFF. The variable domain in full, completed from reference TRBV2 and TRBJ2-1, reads EPEVTQTPSHQVTQMGQEVILRCVPISNHLYFYWYRQILGQKVEFLVSFYNNEISEKSEIFDDQFSVERPDGSNFTLKIRSTKLEDSAMYFCASSLDTDNEQFFGPGTRLTVL.

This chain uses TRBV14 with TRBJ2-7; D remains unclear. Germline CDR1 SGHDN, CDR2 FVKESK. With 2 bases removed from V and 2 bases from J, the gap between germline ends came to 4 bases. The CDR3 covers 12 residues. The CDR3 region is CASSQFTYEQYF. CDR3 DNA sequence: TGTGCCAGCAGCCAATTTACCTACGAGCAGTACTTC.

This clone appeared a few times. The CDR3 spells CASSLKDGGSSYEQYF. CDR3 bases: TGCGCCAGCAGCTTAAAGGACGGAGGGAGCTCCTACGAGCAGTACTTC. The chain carries TRBV5-1 and TRBJ2-7, with TRBD2 as a possible D gene (6 bases). V was cut by 2 bases and J by 0 bases, with 15 bases left in between. The germline CDR1 and CDR2 sequences are SGHRS and YFSETQ. This CDR3 comprises 16 residues.

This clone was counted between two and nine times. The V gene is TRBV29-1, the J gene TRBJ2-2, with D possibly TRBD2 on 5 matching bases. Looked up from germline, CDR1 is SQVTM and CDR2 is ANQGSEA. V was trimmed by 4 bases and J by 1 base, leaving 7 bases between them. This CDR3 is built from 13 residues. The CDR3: CSVVGVNTGELFF. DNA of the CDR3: TGCAGCGTTGTCGGGGTGAACACCGGGGAGCTGTTTTTT.